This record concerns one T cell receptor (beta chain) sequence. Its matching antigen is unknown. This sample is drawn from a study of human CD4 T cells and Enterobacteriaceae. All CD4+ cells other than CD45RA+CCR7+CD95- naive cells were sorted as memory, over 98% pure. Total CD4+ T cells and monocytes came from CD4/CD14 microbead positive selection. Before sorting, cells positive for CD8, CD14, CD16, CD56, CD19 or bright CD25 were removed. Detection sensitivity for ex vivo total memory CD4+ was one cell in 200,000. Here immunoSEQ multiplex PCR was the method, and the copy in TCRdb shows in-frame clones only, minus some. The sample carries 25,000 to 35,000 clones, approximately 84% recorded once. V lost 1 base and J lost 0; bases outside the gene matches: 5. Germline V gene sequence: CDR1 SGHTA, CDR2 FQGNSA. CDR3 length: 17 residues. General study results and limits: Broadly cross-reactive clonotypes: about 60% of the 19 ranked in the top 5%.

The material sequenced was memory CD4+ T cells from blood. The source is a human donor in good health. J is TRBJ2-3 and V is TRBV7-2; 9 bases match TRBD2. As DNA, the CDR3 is TGTGCCAGCAGCTTAGATGGACTAGCGACTAGCACAGATACGCAGTATTTT. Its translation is CASSLDGLATSTDTQYF.